Listed below are T cell receptor beta chains from one sample, sequenced in a study of pediatric ulcerative colitis. The assay was immunoSEQ multiplex PCR, and TCRdb's table has in-frame clones only and misses some. This table has 16,000 or so clones, under 75% appearing once. Sequenced input: gut tissue. The source is a boy aged 5-17 years with moderate ulcerative colitis. Each CDR3 is given with its conserved first and last residue. Fields, in order: J gene, V gene, CDR3 protein.

>TRBJ1-1|TRBV7-3
CASSLTDWGTEAFF
>TRBJ2-2|TRBV5-8
CASSLYLAANTGELFF
>TRBJ2-3|TRBV5-6
CASSLLTTDTQYF
>TRBJ2-7|TRBV5-6
CASSSILGQGAYEQYF
>TRBJ2-1|TRBV5-6
CASSLLAEPYNEQFF
>TRBJ1-3|TRBV6-6
CASSYSESSGNTIYF
>TRBJ1-1|TRBV5-4
CASSRRVGSQVGTEAFF
>TRBJ1-1|TRBV7-2
CASSSTGYAEAFF
>TRBJ1-2|TRBV7-9
CASSLVRVQSGYTF
>TRBJ2-3|TRBV30
CAWRLGGQTQYF
>TRBJ1-1|TRBV4-1
CASSQDPQGAGRNTEAFF
>TRBJ2-1|TRBV6-1
CASTLSGGSRFF
>TRBJ1-2|TRBV18
CASSPSARAGGRDGYTF
>TRBJ2-5|TRBV25-1
CASSDRDQETQYF
>TRBJ1-2|TRBV20-1
CSARGGSGYTF
>TRBJ1-1|TRBV2
CASSEGEYTEAFF
>TRBJ1-2|TRBV5-1
CASSLGSSGAGGGYTF
>TRBJ1-1|TRBV2
CASSWGIGAEAFF
>TRBJ2-5|TRBV15
CATSRVDGGPGGETQYF
>TRBJ2-1|TRBV25-1
CASSVPGQGRMGNEQFF
>TRBJ1-2|TRBV9
CASSPGTGNVDYTF
>TRBJ1-2|TRBV29-1
CSGRDRNYGYTF
>TRBJ2-3|TRBV19
CASSIVAGSTDTQYF
>TRBJ1-2|TRBV6-5
CASSYSIMGLEYGYTF
>TRBJ1-2|TRBV6-1
CASSELRGSSHGYTF
>TRBJ1-6|TRBV5-1
CASSLQGRNSPLHF
>TRBJ2-5|TRBV4-3
CASSPRTGLAGNQETQYF
>TRBJ1-4|TRBV5-1
CASSSAGGYEKLFF